This T cell receptor beta chain was documented in a study of identical twins. With template switching, a universal primer site was added, and the cDNA carried unique molecular identifiers. TCRdb reprocessed the 5' RACE reads via MiXCR and lists one record per CDR3 protein. The table lists about 790,000 distinct CDR3 sequences, about 20% of them singletons. With 3 bases removed from V and 2 bases from J, the gap between germline ends came to 12 bases. CDR3 size: 15 residues. These data also formed part of another study, on T cells expressing NK-cell markers. In that study: Seven of eight sequenced donors tested HCMV-seropositive; one tested seronegative. Dominant NKG2C+ clonotypes made up about 1.0-7.5% of CD8+ T cells in 5 or 6 donors. HCMV specificity was not established for the expanded NKG2C+ T cell clones.

This sequence joins TRBV12-3 or TRBV12-4 and TRBJ2-3; D may match TRBD1 or TRBD2 (5 bases each). This sequence originates from a young woman in good health. Input material: PBMCs. As DNA, the CDR3 is TGTGCCAGCAGTTTCACGGGACCCTACACAGATACGCAGTATTTT. The encoded protein is CASSFTGPYTDTQYF.